These 13 T cell receptor beta chains originate from one sample sequenced in a study of beta chain features in type 1 diabetes. Investigators reverse transcribed all isolated RNA, so they sequenced expressed TCRB transcripts. Only in-frame clones appear in the TCRdb table, and some are missing; sequencing was by immunoSEQ multiplex PCR. The sample shows around 500,000 clones, over 25% of them seen only once. The specimen was naive CD4+ T cells from blood. Every receptor here comes from a young man in good health.

This clone came up a few times. The V call is TRBV7-9, the J call TRBJ2-7, with 8 bases identical to TRBD1. Germline CDR1 and CDR2: SEHNR and FQNEAQ (reference sequence). The CDR3 totals 15 residues. V lost 4 bases to trimming and J lost 0 bases; unmatched junction nucleotides: 5. CDR3 amino acids: CASSSDRGSSYEQYF. As DNA, the CDR3 is TGTGCCAGCAGCTCCGACAGGGGAAGCTCCTACGAGCAGTACTTC.

The V gene is TRBV6-6, the J gene TRBJ2-5; D remains ambiguous. The CDR3 is 12 amino acids. CDR1 is MNHNY and CDR2 is SVGAGI in the germline V gene (reference sequence). V was trimmed by 5 bases and J by 5 bases, leaving 9 bases between them. The DNA of the CDR3 is TGTGCCAGCAGTCCCTTGACTGAGACCCAGTACTTC. Residues: CASSPLTETQYF.

V gene TRBV2 combines with J gene TRBJ1-1; D not certain. V was clipped by 6 bases and J by 4 bases, with 12 bases between them. This CDR3 contains 13 residues. CDR1 is SNHLY, CDR2 FYNNEI, per germline. The DNA of the CDR3 is TGTGCCAGCAGCCCCCGAGGATTCACTGAAGCTTTCTTT. Its protein product is CASSPRGFTEAFF.

This clone has more than one count but fewer than ten. J is TRBJ1-1 and V is TRBV6-5; 7 bases are a match to TRBD1. Germline CDR1 MNHEY, CDR2 SVGAGI. CDR3 length equals 15 residues. Trimming removed 5 bases from V and 0 bases from J; junction bases left unmatched: 6. In DNA, the CDR3 is TGTGCCAGCAGTCGCTCACAGGGGATGAACACTGAAGCTTTCTTT. This sequence encodes CASSRSQGMNTEAFF.

The chain joins TRBV30 to TRBJ2-5; tentative D call: TRBD2 (5 bases). The CDR3 consists of 15 residues. Trimming took 0 bases from V and 5 from J, leaving 16 bases between them. Germline loops: CDR1 GTSNPN, CDR2 SVGIG (reference sequence). CDR3 sequence (DNA): TGTGCCTGGAGTGTAAGCGGAGCTCGGCGGGAGACCCAGTACTTC. It yields the protein CAWSVSGARRETQYF.

With regard to this clone: Other DNA sequences in the same sample also yield this CDR3. The rearrangement joins TRBV5-1 to TRBJ2-1; 7 bases match TRBD2. V gave up 0 bases and J gave up 4 bases; unmatched junction bases: 4. The CDR3 has 15 residues. From germline, CDR1 is SGHRS and CDR2 YFSETQ. The CDR3 here is CASSLVASGYNEQFF. The CDR3 region has the DNA TGCGCCAGCAGCTTGGTGGCTAGCGGATACAATGAGCAGTTCTTC.

The chain links TRBV29-1 to TRBJ1-2, with D possibly being TRBD1 (6 bases). The CDR3 has 13 residues. Germline V gene sequence: CDR1 SQVTM, CDR2 ANQGSEA. V lost 5 bases, J lost 4 bases, and 14 bases lay in between. CDR3: CSVSQGPGYGYTF. In DNA, the CDR3 is TGCAGCGTTTCACAGGGCCCTGGCTATGGCTACACCTTC.

This clone has just a few counts. The genes are TRBV29-1 and TRBJ1-1; TRBD1 might be the D (6 bases). The CDR3 covers 14 residues. Trimming removed 4 bases at V and 2 bases at J, with 14 bases between. Germline assignment: CDR1 SQVTM and CDR2 ANQGSEA. CDR3 nucleotide sequence: TGCAGCGTTGCTCTAACAGGGCGAAACACTGAAGCTTTCTTT. Its protein product is CSVALTGRNTEAFF.

This chain uses TRBV9 with TRBJ2-6; D is ambiguous. Germline CDR1 SGDLS, CDR2 YYNGEE. V shed 4 bases and J shed 4 bases, with 6 bases lying between them. The CDR3 has 13 amino acids. The chain's CDR3 is CASSPTGANVLTF. The CDR3, as DNA: TGTGCCAGCAGCCCTACGGGGGCCAACGTCCTGACTTTC.

In this sample, this clone turned up a few times. The J gene is TRBJ2-7, the V gene TRBV19; tentative D call: TRBD2 (6 bases). Trimming pared 4 bases from V and 6 bases from J, leaving 13 bases between. This CDR3 comprises 13 residues. Germline V gene lookup returns CDR1 LNHDA and CDR2 SQIVND (reference sequence). DNA for the CDR3: TGTGCCAGTAGTACTATCGGTAGCGGCGAGCAGTACTTC. Protein product: CASSTIGSGEQYF.

This clone was counted a few times. The gene calls are TRBV30 and TRBJ1-4; no firm D call. The CDR3 totals 15 residues. V was shortened by 0 bases and J by 1 base, with 9 bases between the two germline ends. CDR1 is GTSNPN, CDR2 SVGIG, per germline (reference sequence). The CDR3 sequence is CAWSVQLGTNEKLFF. The DNA of the CDR3 is TGTGCCTGGAGTGTACAACTGGGAACTAATGAAAAACTGTTTTTT.

The table lists this clone with a few counts. This chain joins TRBV2 and TRBJ1-2; the D is unclear. Germline values: CDR1 SNHLY, CDR2 FYNNEI. V lost 2 bases to trimming and J lost 8 bases, with 9 bases between them. The CDR3 spans 12 residues. The CDR3 nucleotides are TGTGCCAGCAGTGAACTGCGGATGGGCTACACCTTC. This sequence encodes CASSELRMGYTF.

The V gene is TRBV11-1, the J gene TRBJ2-2; 9 nucleotides align to TRBD1. Germline CDR1 is SGHAT and CDR2 is FQDESV (reference sequence). The CDR3 has 15 amino acids. Unmatched junction bases numbered 8, after V lost 5 bases and J lost 7 bases. The CDR3 here is CASSPLDRGIGELFF. The CDR3 coding sequence is TGTGCCAGCAGCCCACTGGACAGGGGCATCGGGGAGCTGTTTTTT.